This T cell receptor (beta chain) was identified in a study of CD8 T cells in ankylosing spondylitis. Study results and caveats: Reportedly, disease-linked clones are significantly enriched in ankylosing spondylitis patients' matched synovial fluid. For ankylosing spondylitis blood, a TCR beta motif of eight or nine highly homologous variants appeared characteristic.

Germline V lookup: CDR1 SGHRS, CDR2 YFSETQ. CDR3 length: 15 amino acids. Germline trimming cut 6 bases from V and 4 bases from J; bases unmatched to any gene: 10. A remark on this clonotype: The antigen remains undetermined.

Quantitative molecular-barcoded 5'-RACE generated the TCR beta libraries. MiXCR, run by TCRdb on the 5' RACE reads, gives a single entry per CDR3 protein. The sample has about 340,000 distinct CDR3 sequences; under 8.5% are singletons. The chain uses TRBV5-1 and TRBJ2-5; 9 positions match TRBD1. The TCR comes from a male donor with ankylosing spondylitis. The sequencing input was blood, either unsorted or a sorted T cell fraction (not recorded which). The CDR3: CASTTRDRVGETQYF. CDR3 in DNA: TGCGCCAGCACGACCCGGGACAGGGTAGGAGAGACCCAGTACTTC.